The 26 T cell receptor beta chains in this list originate from one sample, sequenced in a study of cytomegalovirus exposure and HLA in healthy donors. Amplification used 60 Vbeta primers and 13 Jbeta primers. Libraries were prepared by immunoSEQ multiplex PCR; TCRdb keeps only in-frame clonotypes and omits some of them. The table lists 150,000 to 200,000 clones, around 77% of them singletons, with under 2% in the top ten. The sequencing sample was made of PBMCs. The receptor set was obtained from a woman between 25 and 40 years old in good health and CMV-seronegative.

The J gene is TRBJ2-3, the V gene TRBV5-1; D call uncertain. The CDR3 loop spans 13 amino acids. V was pared by 4 bases and J by 0 bases, with 6 bases between. CDR1 is SGHRS, CDR2 YFSETQ, per germline. As DNA, the CDR3 is TGCGCCAGCAGCGCGGAAAGCACAGATACGCAGTATTTT. Amino acid sequence: CASSAESTDTQYF.

V and J are TRBV2 and TRBJ2-3; 12 bases are a match to TRBD2. CDR1 and CDR2 from the germline V gene are SNHLY and FYNNEI. There are 17 residues in the CDR3. J lost 0 bases, V lost 4 bases, and 5 bases had no gene match. Written as DNA, the CDR3 is TGTGCCAGCAGTGCCGCACTAGCGGGGGGCAGCACAGATACGCAGTATTTT. This translates into CASSAALAGGSTDTQYF. Filled out from reference TRBV2 and TRBJ2-3, the complete variable domain reads EPEVTQTPSHQVTQMGQEVILRCVPISNHLYFYWYRQILGQKVEFLVSFYNNEISEKSEIFDDQFSVERPDGSNFTLKIRSTKLEDSAMYFCASSAALAGGSTDTQYFGPGTRLTVL.

The rearrangement joins TRBV10-2 to TRBJ2-3, with a weak D call TRBD2 (7 bases). The CDR3 has 15 residues. V lost 7 bases and J lost 6, with 20 bases in between. The germline CDR1 and CDR2 sequences are WSHSY and SAAADI. CDR3 in amino acids: CASKGGGRVVDTQYF. The CDR3 DNA reads TGCGCCAGCAAGGGGGGAGGGCGAGTGGTGGATACGCAGTATTTT.

This clone has a handful of counts. V usage is TRBV2 and J usage is TRBJ1-1; 7 bases match TRBD1. V lost 1 base to trimming and J lost 8 bases; unmatched junction nucleotides: 4. CDR1 is SNHLY and CDR2 is FYNNEI in the germline V gene. The CDR3 contains 13 residues. The CDR3 spells CASSEGGQMEAFF. In nucleotides, the CDR3 is TGTGCCAGCAGTGAAGGGGGACAGATGGAAGCTTTCTTT.

The chain links TRBV19 to TRBJ2-2; D is possibly TRBD1 (5 bases). The V gene's germline CDR1 is LNHDA and CDR2 SQIVND (reference sequence). Trimming took 5 bases from V and 7 from J, leaving 14 bases between them. The CDR3 runs to 14 residues. The CDR3 reads CASSSAGAGGELFF. CDR3 sequence (DNA): TGTGCCAGTAGTTCGGCTGGGGCCGGCGGGGAGCTGTTTTTT.

V is TRBV6-5 and J is TRBJ2-2, with 10 bases that match TRBD2. Germline CDR1 and CDR2: MNHEY and SVGAGI. There are 15 residues in the CDR3. V was pared by 7 bases and J by 6 bases, with 8 bases of the junction left unmatched. The CDR3 loop is CASKIAGGVPGELFF. CDR3 DNA sequence: TGTGCCAGCAAGATAGCGGGGGGTGTGCCCGGGGAGCTGTTTTTT.

CDR3 nucleotide sequence: TGTGCCAGCACGGTAGAGTTTCTGCTCAACGAGCAGTACTTC. Translation: CASTVEFLLNEQYF. The chain carries TRBV6-1 and TRBJ2-7; unclear D gene. V was pared by 7 bases and J by 5 bases, with 18 bases between. Germline-derived CDR1 and CDR2 are MNHNS and SASEGT. This CDR3 is 14 amino acids long.

This clone was seen a handful of times. This chain joins TRBV7-8 and TRBJ2-7; D is unresolved. The CDR3 runs to 14 residues. Trimming removed 0 bases at V and 3 bases at J, with 9 bases between. Germline assignment: CDR1 SGHVS and CDR2 FQNEAQ. The CDR3 sequence is CASSLARVFYEQYF. DNA of the CDR3: TGTGCCAGCAGCTTAGCCCGGGTCTTCTACGAGCAGTACTTC.

The chain links TRBV7-9 to TRBJ1-6, with D possibly TRBD1 on 6 matching bases. Germline-derived CDR1 and CDR2 are SEHNR and FQNEAQ (reference sequence). V was shortened by 5 bases and J by 3 bases, with 11 bases between the two germline ends. CDR3 size: 15 residues. CDR3 coding DNA: TGTGCCAGCAGCGGAAGACAGGTCTATAATTCACCCCTCCACTTT. Amino acids: CASSGRQVYNSPLHF.

This clone was seen more than once but under ten times. V gene TRBV15 combines with J gene TRBJ1-1, with TRBD1 matching over 7 bases. Looked up from germline, CDR1 is LNHNV and CDR2 is YYDKDF (reference sequence). The V segment lost 5 bases and the J segment 5 bases; nucleotides outside the gene matches: 5. This CDR3 has 13 amino acids. CDR3 nucleotides: TGTGCCACCAGCGGAAACAGGGGAACTGAAGCTTTCTTT. Translating it yields CATSGNRGTEAFF. Variable domain in full (rest from reference TRBV15 and TRBJ1-1): DAMVIQNPRYQVTQFGKPVTLSCSQTLNHNVMYWYQQKSSQAPKLLFHYYDKDFNNEADTPDNFQSRRPNTSFCFLDIRSPGLGDTAMYLCATSGNRGTEAFFGQGTRLTVV.

V usage is TRBV30 and J usage is TRBJ2-1; no clear D. V lost 7 bases, J lost 3 bases, and 13 bases lay in between. Germline CDR1 reads GTSNPN; CDR2 reads SVGIG (reference sequence). The length of the CDR3 is 13 residues. CDR3 in DNA: TGTGCCTCCAGGCCGGATGGCTACAATGAGCAGTTCTTC. Residues: CASRPDGYNEQFF.

The chain links TRBV5-1 to TRBJ2-7; 14 bases fit TRBD2. In germline, CDR1 is SGHRS, CDR2 YFSETQ. The CDR3 loop spans 17 amino acids. The junction had 6 bases not matched to a gene; V was cut back by 4 bases and J by 0 bases. The CDR3 protein is CASSAGTSGGLSYEQYF. The CDR3 nucleotides read TGCGCCAGCAGCGCGGGGACTAGCGGGGGCCTCTCCTACGAGCAGTACTTC.

This clone came up once. The chain uses TRBV11-1 and TRBJ1-2, with a possible D match to TRBD1 (6 bases). With 4 bases removed from V and 2 bases from J, the gap between germline ends came to 17 bases. Germline CDR1 is SGHAT and CDR2 is FQDESV (reference sequence). CDR3 size: 16 residues. The chain's CDR3 is CASSWGLWGQNYGYTF. The CDR3, as DNA: TGTGCCAGCAGCTGGGGGCTTTGGGGGCAGAACTATGGCTACACCTTC.

The rearrangement joins TRBV19 to TRBJ2-1; D is ambiguous. Germline CDR1 is LNHDA and CDR2 is SQIVND (reference sequence). The CDR3 consists of 13 residues. V gave up 7 bases and J gave up 0 bases, with 7 bases separating them. CDR3 loop: CASTVSSYNEQFF. In nucleotides, the CDR3 is TGTGCCAGTACCGTATCCTCCTACAATGAGCAGTTCTTC.

This chain uses TRBV7-9 with TRBJ1-1; D is undetermined. This CDR3 region has 15 residues. V lost 3 bases and J 4 bases, leaving 15 bases between the germline ends. Germline V gene lookup returns CDR1 SEHNR and CDR2 FQNEAQ (reference sequence). CDR3 sequence: CASSFNPVERTEAFF. Here the CDR3 DNA reads TGTGCCAGCAGCTTTAATCCGGTAGAACGCACTGAAGCTTTCTTT.

V usage is TRBV25-1 and J usage is TRBJ2-7, with D possibly matching TRBD1 (6 bases). Germline CDR1 MGHDK, CDR2 SYGVNS. The CDR3 covers 15 residues. With 2 bases removed from V and 5 bases from J, the gap between germline ends came to 16 bases. The CDR3 reads CASSEGGRGMNEQYF. CDR3 bases: TGTGCCAGCAGTGAAGGGGGCAGGGGTATGAACGAGCAGTACTTC.

The J gene is TRBJ1-5, the V gene TRBV7-8; tentatively, D is TRBD1 (6 bases). Germline V gene sequence: CDR1 SGHVS, CDR2 FQNEAQ. The CDR3 is 15 residues long. V was trimmed by 1 base and J by 2 bases, leaving 9 bases between them. The CDR3 DNA sequence: TGTGCCAGCAGCTTAGTAGCAGGGGGCAATCAGCCCCAGCATTTT. It is translated as CASSLVAGGNQPQHF.

The chain is built from TRBV4-1 and TRBJ1-6; D is ambiguous. The V and J ends lost 0 bases and 10 bases respectively, with 7 bases between them. From germline, CDR1 is MGHRA and CDR2 YSYEKL. The CDR3 covers 13 residues. The CDR3 DNA reads TGCGCCAGCAGCCAAGACTACTGGTCACCCCTCCACTTT. Encoded protein: CASSQDYWSPLHF.

On this clone: Without the conserved terminal phenylalanine or tryptophan, this CDR3 likely stems from a read error. The DNA is left out, because the CDR3 cannot be placed on it with certainty; the CDR3 is given as TCRdb lists it. The chain combines TRBV27 with TRBJ1-4. Germline V lookup: CDR1 MNHEY, CDR2 SMNVEV (reference sequence). Inclusive of both ends, the CDR3 amounts to 9 amino acids. CDR3 amino acids: CAGRGGGRL.

The rearrangement joins TRBV6-5 to TRBJ2-7, with D unclear. This CDR3 contains 13 residues. V was shortened by 2 bases and J by 0 bases, with 5 bases between the two germline ends. Germline CDR1 MNHEY, CDR2 SVGAGI. The CDR3 loop reads CASSYLGSYEQYF. Here the CDR3 DNA reads TGTGCCAGCAGTTACCTAGGCTCCTACGAGCAGTACTTC.

The V gene is TRBV5-1, the J gene TRBJ1-2; possible D gene TRBD1, 5 bases. Germline V gene data show CDR1 as SGHRS and CDR2 as YFSETQ. Trimming removed 4 bases at V and 4 bases at J, with 8 bases between. This CDR3 spans 12 amino acids. In DNA, the CDR3 is TGCGCCAGCAGCCTGGACACCTATGGCTACACCTTC. Amino acid sequence: CASSLDTYGYTF.

The gene calls are TRBV9 and TRBJ2-1; 8 bases agree with TRBD1. Unmatched junction bases numbered 2, after V lost 0 bases and J lost 3 bases. The CDR3 consists of 15 residues. Germline CDR1 SGDLS, CDR2 YYNGEE. The CDR3 is CASSVATGGYNEQFF. CDR3 DNA sequence: TGTGCCAGCAGCGTAGCTACAGGGGGCTACAATGAGCAGTTCTTC.

The chain has TRBV10-3 and TRBJ2-1; D possibly corresponds to TRBD1 (6 bases). Germline-derived CDR1 and CDR2 are ENHRY and SYGVKD. The V gene lost 10 bases and the J gene lost 1 base, with 8 bases spanning the gap. The CDR3 runs 12 residues. This CDR3 is CATTGSYNEQFF. The CDR3 DNA sequence: TGTGCCACCACAGGGTCCTACAATGAGCAGTTCTTC.

The chain's CDR3 is CASSMEGFEQYF. In DNA, the CDR3 is TGTGCCAGTAGTATGGAGGGCTTCGAGCAGTACTTC. The V gene is TRBV19, the J gene TRBJ2-7; D might be TRBD2 (6 bases). V was shortened by 3 bases and J by 6 bases, with 9 bases between the two germline ends. This CDR3 has 12 residues. Germline V lookup: CDR1 LNHDA, CDR2 SQIVND (reference sequence). The complete variable domain, with remaining parts taken from reference TRBV19 and TRBJ2-7, reads DGGITQSPKYLFRKEGQNVTLSCEQNLNHDAMYWYRQDPGQGLRLIYYSQIVNDFQKGDIAEGYSVSREKKESFPLTVTSAQKNPTAFYLCASSMEGFEQYFGPGTRLTVT.

The chain combines TRBV29-1 with TRBJ2-3; D call uncertain. The V end lost 8 bases, the J end lost 4 bases, and 13 bases lay between the germline ends. The CDR3 covers 12 residues. Germline V gene sequence: CDR1 SQVTM, CDR2 ANQGSEA. The CDR3 DNA is TGCAGCCTCCGCCAGGCAGCAGATACGCAGTATTTT. This gives the protein CSLRQAADTQYF.

This clone turned up a few times. The V and J genes are TRBV9 and TRBJ1-1; 9 bases fit TRBD1. J lost 0 bases, V lost 3 bases, and 6 bases had no gene match. The germline gives CDR1 SGDLS, CDR2 YYNGEE. The CDR3 is made up of 16 amino acids. CDR3 in DNA: TGTGCCAGCAGCGCGTCCGGGACAGGGCTGAACACTGAAGCTTTCTTT. Translating it yields CASSASGTGLNTEAFF.